The entry below describes one T cell receptor (delta chain). Since a far larger clone is one base different, this is likely a read error. The identical CDR3 is also encoded by other nucleotide sequences in the sample. TCR cDNA was made from PBMC RNA with gamma- and delta-chain-specific primers. TCRdb called clones from the RT-PCR reads again using CATT. The data contain around 730 delta-chain clones, 35% to 60% of them seen just once; the ten biggest clones take up roughly 20%. The data were taken from a study of delta chains in infants with herpesvirus infections. The clonotype was recovered from a human donor who was a Ugandan infant, either HIV-exposed or HIV-unexposed (not recorded which). This sample comprised peripheral blood, obtained at time point 1 of longitudinal follow-up.

CDR3 in amino acids: CALGGPPLILGDTRSPLTAQLFF. The CDR3 nucleotides read TGTGCTCTTGGGGGACCCCCCCTGATACTGGGGGATACGCGGTCACCCCTGACAGCACAACTCTTCTTC. This chain joins TRDV1 and TRDJ2; TRDD3 matches at 13 bases. Germline CDR1 and CDR2: TSWWSYY and QGS. The CDR3 is 23 amino acids.